These 5 T cell receptor beta chains were all obtained from the same sample, sequenced in a study of T cell responses to AZD1222 COVID-19 vaccine. Some clones are missing from TCRdb's copy, which holds only in-frame ones; the method was immunoSEQ multiplex PCR. The sample consists of tens of thousands of clones, over 75% of them appearing once. The sample consisted of peripheral blood, taken on day 0 of AZD1222 vaccination. Source of these receptors: an adult in good health.

The chain is built from TRBV20-1 and TRBJ2-7; 12 bases line up with TRBD1. Germline CDR1 reads DFQATT; CDR2 reads SNEGSKA (reference sequence). V lost 7 bases to trimming and J lost 12 bases; unmatched junction nucleotides: 4. The length of the CDR3 is 10 residues. The CDR3 bases are TGCAGTGTTGGGACAGGGGGCCCGTACTTC. Protein sequence: CSVGTGGPYF.

V gene TRBV28 combines with J gene TRBJ1-5, with D possibly TRBD1 on 5 matching bases. This CDR3 region has 15 residues. Germline values: CDR1 MDHEN, CDR2 SYDVKM. The V end was cut by 3 bases, the J end by 8 bases, with 17 bases between. In DNA, the CDR3 is TGTGCCAGCAGTTTGCCCGGGGCTAAAATCAAGCCCCAGCATTTT. It codes for CASSLPGAKIKPQHF.

The rearrangement uses TRBV7-9 and TRBJ1-5; the D is unclear. This CDR3 spans 14 amino acids. From germline, CDR1 is SEHNR and CDR2 FQNEAQ (reference sequence). V dropped 4 bases and J dropped 5 bases, with 12 bases sitting between them. The CDR3 region has the DNA TGTGCCAGCAGCTCAGGACTGAGTCATCAGCCCCAGCATTTT. The encoded protein is CASSSGLSHQPQHF.

This clone came up once. CDR3 sequence (DNA): TGCGCCAGCAGCCAGGGGGACAACAGGGCCTCCAGCTCCTACAATGAGCAGTTCTTC. Translating gives CASSQGDNRASSSYNEQFF. The chain is built from TRBV4-1 and TRBJ2-1; D might be TRBD1 (6 bases). This CDR3 has 19 amino acids. Germline V gene data show CDR1 as MGHRA and CDR2 as YSYEKL. V was shortened by 3 bases and J by 0 bases, with 21 bases between the two germline ends.

The gene calls are TRBV5-4 and TRBJ2-3; D assignment may be TRBD1 or TRBD2 (6 bases each). The CDR3 extends over 18 amino acids. The V gene's germline CDR1 is SGHNT and CDR2 YYREEE (reference sequence). The V gene lost 2 bases and the J gene lost 2 bases, with 21 bases spanning the gap. DNA for the CDR3: TGTGCCAGCAGCTTACCCGCCGGGGGCGGCGGTGTCACAGATACGCAGTATTTT. Encoded protein: CASSLPAGGGGVTDTQYF.